Sequencing of this T cell receptor beta chain was carried out in a study of T cells in Graves' hyperthyroidism and ophthalmopathy. Study-level results: In the blood, most expanded thyroid clonotypes above 0.001 appeared as well.

Concerning this clonotype itself: Its cognate antigen is unknown.

The germline gives CDR1 WNHNN, CDR2 SYGVQD (reference sequence). This CDR3 region has 15 residues. The V segment lost 5 bases and the J segment 4 bases; nucleotides outside the gene matches: 4. Regions amplified from RNA transcripts were the TCR beta CDR3 regions. HTBI primers were the set used in a first-round RT-PCR of the TCR CDR3. TCRdb re-analysed the multiplex PCR reads in MiXCR, keeping a single row per CDR3 protein. The sample includes some 560,000 distinct CDR3 sequences, 15% to 19% seen only once; the top ten take about 7%. This chain connects TRBV10-1 to TRBJ2-3; 12 nucleotides line up with TRBD2. The specimen sequenced was blood. The receptor's source is a woman in her thirties with Graves' hyperthyroidism. This CDR3 reads CASSRTSGISDTQYF. CDR3 bases: TGCGCCAGCAGTCGGACTAGCGGGATCTCAGATACGCAGTATTTT.